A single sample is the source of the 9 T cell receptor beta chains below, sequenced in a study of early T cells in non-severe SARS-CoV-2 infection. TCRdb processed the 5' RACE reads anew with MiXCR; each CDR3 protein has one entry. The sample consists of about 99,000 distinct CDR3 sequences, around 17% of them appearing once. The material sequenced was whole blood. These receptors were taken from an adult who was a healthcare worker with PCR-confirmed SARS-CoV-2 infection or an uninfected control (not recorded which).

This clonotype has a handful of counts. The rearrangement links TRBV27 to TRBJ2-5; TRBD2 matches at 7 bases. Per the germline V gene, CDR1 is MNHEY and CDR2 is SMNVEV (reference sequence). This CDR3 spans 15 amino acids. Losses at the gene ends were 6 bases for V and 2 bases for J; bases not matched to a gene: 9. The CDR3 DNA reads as TGTGCCAGCAGCCTAAGACTAGCCCCTCAAGAGACCCAGTACTTC. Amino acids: CASSLRLAPQETQYF.

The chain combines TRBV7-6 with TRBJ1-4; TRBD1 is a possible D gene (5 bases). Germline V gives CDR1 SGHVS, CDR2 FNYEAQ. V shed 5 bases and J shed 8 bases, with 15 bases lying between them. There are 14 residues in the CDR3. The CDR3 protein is CASSGRGVREKLFF. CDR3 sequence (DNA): TGTGCCAGCAGCGGACGGGGCGTAAGGGAAAAACTGTTTTTT.

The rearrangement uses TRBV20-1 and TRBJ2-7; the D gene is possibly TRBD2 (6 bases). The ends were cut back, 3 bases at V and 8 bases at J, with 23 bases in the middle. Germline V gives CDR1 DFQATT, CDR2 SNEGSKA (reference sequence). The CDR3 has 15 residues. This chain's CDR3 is CSASAPGTYFNKQYF. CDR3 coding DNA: TGCAGTGCTAGTGCCCCTGGGACTTACTTTAACAAGCAGTACTTC.

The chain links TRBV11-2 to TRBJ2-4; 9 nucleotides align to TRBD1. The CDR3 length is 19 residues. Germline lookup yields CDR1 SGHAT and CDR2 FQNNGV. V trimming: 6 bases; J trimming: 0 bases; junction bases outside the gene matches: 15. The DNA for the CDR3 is TGTGCCAGCAGTATCACAGGGGGCCAGAGCTCCTTAGCCAAAAACATTCAGTACTTC. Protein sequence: CASSITGGQSSLAKNIQYF.

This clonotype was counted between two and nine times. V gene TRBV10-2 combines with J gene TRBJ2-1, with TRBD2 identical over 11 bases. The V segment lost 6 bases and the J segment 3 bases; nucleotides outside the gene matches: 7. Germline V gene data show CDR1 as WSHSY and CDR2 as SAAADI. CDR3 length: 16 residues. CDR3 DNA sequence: TGCGCCAGCAGCCCCTGGGGGACTAGCGGCTACAATGAGCAGTTCTTC. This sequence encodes CASSPWGTSGYNEQFF.

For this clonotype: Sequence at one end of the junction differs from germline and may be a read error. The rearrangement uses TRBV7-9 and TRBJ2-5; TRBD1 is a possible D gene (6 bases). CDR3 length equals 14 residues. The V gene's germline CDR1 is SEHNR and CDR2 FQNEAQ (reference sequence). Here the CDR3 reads CASSLDRVRETQVF. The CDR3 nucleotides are TGTGCCAGCAGCTTAGACAGGGTGAGAGAGACCCAGGTCTTC.

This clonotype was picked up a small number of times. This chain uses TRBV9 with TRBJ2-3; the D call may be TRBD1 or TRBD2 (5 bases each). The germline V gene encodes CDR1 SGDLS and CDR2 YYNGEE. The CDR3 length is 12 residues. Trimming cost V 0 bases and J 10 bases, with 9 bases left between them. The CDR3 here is CASSVGTGPQYF. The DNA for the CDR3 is TGTGCCAGCAGCGTAGGAACGGGACCGCAGTATTTT.

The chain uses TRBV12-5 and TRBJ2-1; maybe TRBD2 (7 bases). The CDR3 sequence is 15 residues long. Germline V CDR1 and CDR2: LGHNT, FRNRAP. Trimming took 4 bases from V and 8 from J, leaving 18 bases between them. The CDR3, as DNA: TGTGCTAGTGGTTATGGGGAGGGGGACAACGATGAGCAGTTCTTC. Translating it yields CASGYGEGDNDEQFF.

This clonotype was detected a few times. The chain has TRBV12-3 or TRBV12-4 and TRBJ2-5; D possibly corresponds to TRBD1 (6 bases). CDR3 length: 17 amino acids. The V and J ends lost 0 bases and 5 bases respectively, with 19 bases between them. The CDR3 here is CASSLAGEGVGQETQYF. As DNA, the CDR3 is TGTGCCAGCAGTTTAGCGGGTGAGGGCGTCGGACAGGAGACCCAGTACTTC.